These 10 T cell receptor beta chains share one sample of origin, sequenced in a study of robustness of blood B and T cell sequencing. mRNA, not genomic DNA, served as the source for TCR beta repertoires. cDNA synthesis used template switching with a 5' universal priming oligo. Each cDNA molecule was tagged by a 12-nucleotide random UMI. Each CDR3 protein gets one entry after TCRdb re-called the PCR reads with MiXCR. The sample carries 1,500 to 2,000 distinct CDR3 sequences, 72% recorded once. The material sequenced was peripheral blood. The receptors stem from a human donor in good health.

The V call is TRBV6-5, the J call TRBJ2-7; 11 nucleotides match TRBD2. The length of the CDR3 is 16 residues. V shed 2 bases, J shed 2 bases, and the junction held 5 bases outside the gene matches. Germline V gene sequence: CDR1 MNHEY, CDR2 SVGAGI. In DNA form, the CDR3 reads TGTGCCAGCAGTTACACCCCTAGCGGGGGGACCTACGAGCAGTACTTC. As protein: CASSYTPSGGTYEQYF.

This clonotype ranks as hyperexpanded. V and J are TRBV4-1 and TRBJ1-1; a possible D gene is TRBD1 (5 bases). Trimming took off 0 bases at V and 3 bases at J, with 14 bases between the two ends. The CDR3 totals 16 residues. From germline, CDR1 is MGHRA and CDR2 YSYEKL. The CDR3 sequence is CASSQDLGGRDTEAFF. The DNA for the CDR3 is TGCGCCAGCAGCCAAGATCTGGGGGGGAGGGACACTGAAGCTTTCTTT.

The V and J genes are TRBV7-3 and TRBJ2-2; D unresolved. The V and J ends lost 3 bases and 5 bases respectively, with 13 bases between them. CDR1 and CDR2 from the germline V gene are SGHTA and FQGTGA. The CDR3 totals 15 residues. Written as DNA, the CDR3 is TGTGCCAGCAGCTTTGGTGGACGAGAGACCGGGGAGCTGTTTTTT. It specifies CASSFGGRETGELFF.

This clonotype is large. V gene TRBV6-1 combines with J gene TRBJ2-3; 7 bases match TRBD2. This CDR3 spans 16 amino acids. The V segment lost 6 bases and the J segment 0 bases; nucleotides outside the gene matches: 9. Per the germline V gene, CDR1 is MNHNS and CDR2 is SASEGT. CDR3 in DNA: TGTGCCAGCAGCCTCCCCGGGGGGACTAGCACAGATACGCAGTATTTT. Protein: CASSLPGGTSTDTQYF.

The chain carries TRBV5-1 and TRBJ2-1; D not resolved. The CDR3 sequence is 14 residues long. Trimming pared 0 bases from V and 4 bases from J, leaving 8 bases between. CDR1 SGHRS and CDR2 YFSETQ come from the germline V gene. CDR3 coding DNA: TGCGCCAGCAGCTTGGCGGACGGTTACAATGAGCAGTTCTTC. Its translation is CASSLADGYNEQFF.

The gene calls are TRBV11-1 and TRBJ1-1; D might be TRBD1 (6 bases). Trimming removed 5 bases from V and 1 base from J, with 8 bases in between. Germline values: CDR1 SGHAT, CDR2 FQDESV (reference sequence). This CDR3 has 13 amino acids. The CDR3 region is CASSGQRNTEAFF. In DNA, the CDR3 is TGTGCCAGCAGCGGACAGAGGAACACTGAAGCTTTCTTT.

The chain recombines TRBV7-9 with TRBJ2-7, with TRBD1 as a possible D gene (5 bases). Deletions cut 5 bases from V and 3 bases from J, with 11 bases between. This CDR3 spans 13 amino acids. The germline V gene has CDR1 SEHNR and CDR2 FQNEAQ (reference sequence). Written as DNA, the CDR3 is TGTGCCAGCAGCCGCGCCAGGGTCTACGAGCAGTACTTC. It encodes CASSRARVYEQYF.

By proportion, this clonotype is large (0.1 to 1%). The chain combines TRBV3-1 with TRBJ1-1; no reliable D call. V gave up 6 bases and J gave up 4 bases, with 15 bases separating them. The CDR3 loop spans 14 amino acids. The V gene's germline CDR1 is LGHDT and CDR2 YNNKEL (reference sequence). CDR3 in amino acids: CASRSLQSSTEAFF. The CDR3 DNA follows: TGTGCCAGCAGGTCGCTACAGTCGAGCACTGAAGCTTTCTTT.

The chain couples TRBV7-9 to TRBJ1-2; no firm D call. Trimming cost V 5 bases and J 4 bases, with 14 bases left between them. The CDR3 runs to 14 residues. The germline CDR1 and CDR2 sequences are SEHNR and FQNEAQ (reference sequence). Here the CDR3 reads CASSLLTDSYGYTF. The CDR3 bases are TGTGCCAGCAGCCTGTTGACCGACTCCTATGGCTACACCTTC. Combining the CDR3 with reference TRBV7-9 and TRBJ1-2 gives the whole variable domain DTGVSQNPRHKITKRGQNVTFRCDPISEHNRLYWYRQTLGQGPEFLTYFQNEAQLEKSRLLSDRFSAERPKGSFSTLEIQRTEQGDSAMYLCASSLLTDSYGYTFGSGTRLTVV.

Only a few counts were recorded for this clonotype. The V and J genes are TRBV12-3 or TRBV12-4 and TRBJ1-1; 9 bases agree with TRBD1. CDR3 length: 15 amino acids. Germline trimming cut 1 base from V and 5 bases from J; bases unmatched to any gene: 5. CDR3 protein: CASSLDRGQLTEAFF. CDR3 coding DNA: TGTGCCAGCAGTTTAGACAGGGGGCAGCTGACTGAAGCTTTCTTT.